The sample holds many counts of the clone carrying this TCR beta chain. Its target is unknown. The sample originates from a study of CD8+CD57+ T cells in acquired aplastic anemia. Findings of the study overall: Patients and controls were not found to differ significantly in CD8+ Simpson's diversity. Found in both controls and patients were 25 to 35 CD8+ CDR3 sequences.

Trimming shortened V by 4 bases and J by 5 bases, and 12 bases separated the two germline ends. Per germline, CDR1 SGHRS and CDR2 YFSETQ. This CDR3 has 13 residues. Both TCR beta VDJ combination and CDR3 sequence profiling were carried out. Genomic DNA was the template for this profiling. TCRdb called the reads again in MiXCR, with one record for every CDR3 protein. The table has about 160,000 distinct CDR3 sequences, around half seen once. Previously, flow cytometry had revealed CD8+CD57+ cell expansion in the patients chosen for sequencing. Each patient gave a blood sample that was collected before any therapy had been received.

Material for sequencing was sorted CD4+, CD8+, or CD8+CD57+ T cells (not recorded which) from PBMCs. This chain links TRBV5-1 with TRBJ2-5; D uncertain. The sequence came from a human donor with aplastic anemia. This CDR3 is CASSKGDGETQYF. CDR3 in DNA: TGCGCCAGCAGCAAAGGTGATGGGGAGACCCAGTACTTC.